Here is one T cell receptor (beta chain) with its context. Its antigen remains undetermined. Base-call qualities are not available, and no considerably larger clone is one nucleotide away. Sequencing of TCRB CDR3 was done on genomic DNA with the immunoSEQ assay. The paper's processing steps were these. Published virus-specific TCRB sequences were compared with patient CD8+ clones larger than 1%, and only a few matches were found. Nothing other than productive TCRB rearrangements was included in the analyses. Defining a clone by its unique TCRB CDR3 sequence, the study calculated clonality as a productive clonality index derived from Shannon entropy. The template counts of each clone relative to the total templates per sample were used to calculate repertoire overlap between two samples. V-gene usage measured by flow cytometry correlated with TCRB sequencing V-gene usage, with a Spearman r of around 0.62. The immuneACCESS repertoire file appears here via TCRdb, limited to in-frame rearrangements. These files lack a portion of the clones; in checked studies, under half of the deficit traces to unresolved V genes, and the cause of the others is not known. The V and J calls and clone size come from that table; D and trimming were worked out from the DNA. Within this sample are some 20,000 clones, with roughly 80% of them counted one time only. Roughly a tenth of the sample is in the top ten clones.

These data belong to a study of somatic mutations in cytotoxic T cells in rheumatoid arthritis (dated by TCRdb to about 2017). About the study as a whole: Patient peripheral blood (less than 32 ml EDTA) was drawn right after diagnosis and before any treatment started. Some V beta antibody-stained T-cell populations were flow-sorted on a FACSAria II or Sony SH800 at nearly 100% purity, and sorted V beta1+ cells also underwent TCRB sequencing. Whether expanded CD8+ T-cell clones in untreated, newly diagnosed rheumatoid arthritis carry somatic mutations was the study question, and clonality was characterized with TCRB deep sequencing. A total of 55 to 75 rheumatoid arthritis patients and 20 healthy controls underwent TCRB deep sequencing. Patients and controls did not essentially differ in median age, which was nearly identical between the groups. General findings and caveats noted by the study authors: The antigen targets of the expanded CD8+ clones were unknown, and absence from virus-specific databases did not rule out viral specificity. The finding that TRBV07 was slightly underrepresented in patients was left unadjusted for multiple comparisons. An increase of CD8+ clonality with age was seen in patients (Spearman r ≈ 0.49) but not in healthy controls. CD8+ T-cell clonality did not differ significantly between rheumatoid arthritis patients and age-matched healthy controls. The largest CD8+ clone made up more than 20% of CD8+ cells in about an eighth of the 65 patients, and blood and synovial fluid shared several identical CD8+ TCRB sequences.

Flow cytometry confirmed the purity of CD4+ and CD8+ cells that had been isolated by positive magnetic bead selection on an AutoMACS. Clonal expansions were first screened by flow cytometry with a TCR V beta antibody panel, then characterized by TCRB deep sequencing of sorted CD8+ fractions. Isolation of peripheral blood mononuclear cells was done through Ficoll-Paque PLUS density gradient separation. Nucleospin Tissue or Tissue XS kits were used to extract DNA from CD4-enriched, CD8-enriched or PBMC samples, and a Qubit 2.0 fluorometer was used for quantification. The germline V gene (reference sequence) gives CDR1 as MNHEY and CDR2 as SMNVEV. V is clipped by 3 bases and J by 4 bases, and the sequence between their germline boundaries is 13 bases long. From the cysteine through the phenylalanine, the CDR3 covers 14 amino acids. CDR3 DNA only is kept here, 42 bases in frame from base 1.

Rearrangement joined TRBV27 to TRBJ2-7, with an unclear D gene assignment. This TCR was recovered from an adult with rheumatoid arthritis. Sequenced sample: CD8+ T cells sorted from blood. The nucleotide sequence is TGTGCCAGCAGTTTTAAGGACGGGTATTACGAGCAGTACTTC. It is translated as CASSFKDGYYEQYF.